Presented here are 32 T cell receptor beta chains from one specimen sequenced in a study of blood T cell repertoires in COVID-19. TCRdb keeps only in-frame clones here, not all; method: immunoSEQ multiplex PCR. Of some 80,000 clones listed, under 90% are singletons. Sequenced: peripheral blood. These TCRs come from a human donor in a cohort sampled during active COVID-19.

The CDR3: CASSEGSPRVYGYTF. CDR3 nucleotide sequence: TGTGCCAGCAGTGAAGGAAGCCCGAGGGTCTATGGCTACACCTTC. The V gene is TRBV2, the J gene TRBJ1-2; no definite D call. Germline assignment: CDR1 SNHLY and CDR2 FYNNEI. CDR3 length equals 15 residues. The V end was cut by 1 base, the J end by 4 bases, with 13 bases between.

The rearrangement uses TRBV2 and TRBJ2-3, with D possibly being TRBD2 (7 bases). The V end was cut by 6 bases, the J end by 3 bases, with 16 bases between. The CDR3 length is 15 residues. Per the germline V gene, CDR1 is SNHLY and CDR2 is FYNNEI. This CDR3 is CASRSGGLGTDTQYF. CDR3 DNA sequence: TGTGCCAGCAGGTCCGGGGGGCTGGGGACAGATACGCAGTATTTT.

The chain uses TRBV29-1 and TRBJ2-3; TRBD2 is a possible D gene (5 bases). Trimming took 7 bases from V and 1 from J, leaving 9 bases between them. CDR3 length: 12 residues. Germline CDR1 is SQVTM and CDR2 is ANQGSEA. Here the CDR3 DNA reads TGCAGCGGAATTAGCGGCACAGATACGCAGTATTTT. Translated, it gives CSGISGTDTQYF.

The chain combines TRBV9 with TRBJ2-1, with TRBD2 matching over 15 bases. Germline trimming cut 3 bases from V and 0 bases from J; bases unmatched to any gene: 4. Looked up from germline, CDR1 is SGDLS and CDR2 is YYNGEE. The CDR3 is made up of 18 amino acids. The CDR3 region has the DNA TGTGCCAGCAGCGAAGAGGGACTAGCGGGAGGCTCCTACAATGAGCAGTTCTTC. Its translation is CASSEEGLAGGSYNEQFF.

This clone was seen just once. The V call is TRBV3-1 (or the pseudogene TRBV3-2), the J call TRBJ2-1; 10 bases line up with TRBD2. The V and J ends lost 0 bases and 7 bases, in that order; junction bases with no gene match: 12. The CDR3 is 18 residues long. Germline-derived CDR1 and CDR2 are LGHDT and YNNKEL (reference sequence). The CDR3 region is CASSQDWGAGGPGNEQFF. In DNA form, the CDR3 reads TGTGCCAGCAGCCAAGATTGGGGAGCGGGAGGGCCCGGGAATGAGCAGTTCTTC.

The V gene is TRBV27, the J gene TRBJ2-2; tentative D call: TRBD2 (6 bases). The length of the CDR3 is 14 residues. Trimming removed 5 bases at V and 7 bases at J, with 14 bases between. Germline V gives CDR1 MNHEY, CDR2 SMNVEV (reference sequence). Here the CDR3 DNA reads TGTGCCAGCAGTCCGTTCGGGGGAAGCGGGGAGCTGTTTTTT. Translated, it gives CASSPFGGSGELFF.

The CDR3 nucleotides are TGTGCCAGCAGTTCCCCGACTAGCGGGAGTATAGATACGCAGTATTTT. Protein: CASSSPTSGSIDTQYF. The V gene is TRBV28, the J gene TRBJ2-3; TRBD2 matches at 12 bases. The V segment lost 4 bases and the J segment 5 bases; nucleotides outside the gene matches: 7. CDR1 and CDR2 from the germline V gene are MDHEN and SYDVKM. This CDR3 has 16 amino acids. Full variable domain (outside the CDR3, taken from reference TRBV28 and TRBJ2-3): DVKVTQSSRYLVKRTGEKVFLECVQDMDHENMFWYRQDPGLGLRLIYFSYDVKMKEKGDIPEGYSVSREKKERFSLILESASTNQTSMYLCASSSPTSGSIDTQYFGPGTRLTVL.

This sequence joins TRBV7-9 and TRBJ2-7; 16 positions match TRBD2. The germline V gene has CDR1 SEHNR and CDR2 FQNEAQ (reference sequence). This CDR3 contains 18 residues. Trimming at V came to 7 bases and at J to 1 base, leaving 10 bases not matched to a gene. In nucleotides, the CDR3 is TGTGCCAGCACCGAGGGACTAGCGGGAGGGCCGAGGTCCTACGAGCAGTACTTC. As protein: CASTEGLAGGPRSYEQYF.

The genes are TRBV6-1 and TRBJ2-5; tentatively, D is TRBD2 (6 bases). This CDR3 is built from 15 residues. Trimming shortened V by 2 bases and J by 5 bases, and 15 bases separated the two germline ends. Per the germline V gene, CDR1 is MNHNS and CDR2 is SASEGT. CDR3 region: CASSERRRVGETQYF. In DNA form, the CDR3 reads TGTGCCAGCAGTGAAAGGAGGAGGGTAGGGGAGACCCAGTACTTC.

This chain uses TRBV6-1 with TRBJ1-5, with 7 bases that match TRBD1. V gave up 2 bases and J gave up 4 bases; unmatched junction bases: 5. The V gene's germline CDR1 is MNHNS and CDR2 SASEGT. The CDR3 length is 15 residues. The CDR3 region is CASSEQATGNQPQHF. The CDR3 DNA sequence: TGTGCCAGCAGTGAACAGGCGACAGGGAATCAGCCCCAGCATTTT.

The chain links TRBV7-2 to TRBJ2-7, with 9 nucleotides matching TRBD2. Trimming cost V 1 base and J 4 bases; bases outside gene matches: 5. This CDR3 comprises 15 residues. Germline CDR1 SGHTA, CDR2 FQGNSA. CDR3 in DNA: TGTGCCAGCAGCTTAGTAGCGGGGGCGTTGTACGAGCAGTACTTC. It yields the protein CASSLVAGALYEQYF.

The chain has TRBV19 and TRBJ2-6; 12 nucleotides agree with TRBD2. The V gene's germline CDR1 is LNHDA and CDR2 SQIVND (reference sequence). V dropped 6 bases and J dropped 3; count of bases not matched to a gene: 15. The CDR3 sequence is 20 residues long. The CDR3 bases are TGTGCCAGTAGGAGACTTGGACTAGCGGGGCGTTCGGATGGGGCCAACGTCCTGACTTTC. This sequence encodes CASRRLGLAGRSDGANVLTF.

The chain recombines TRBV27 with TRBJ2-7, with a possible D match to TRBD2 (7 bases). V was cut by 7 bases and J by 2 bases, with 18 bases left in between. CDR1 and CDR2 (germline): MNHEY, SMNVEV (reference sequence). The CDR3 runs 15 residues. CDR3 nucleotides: TGTGCCAGCACCGCCTTCACAGGGACTACCTACGAGCAGTACTTC. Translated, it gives CASTAFTGTTYEQYF.

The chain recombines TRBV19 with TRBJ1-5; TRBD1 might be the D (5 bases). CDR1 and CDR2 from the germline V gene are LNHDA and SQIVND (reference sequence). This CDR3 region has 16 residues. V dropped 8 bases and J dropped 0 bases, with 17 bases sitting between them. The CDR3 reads CASLPGGLNSNQPQHF. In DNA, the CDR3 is TGTGCCAGTTTGCCGGGGGGACTGAATAGCAATCAGCCCCAGCATTTT.

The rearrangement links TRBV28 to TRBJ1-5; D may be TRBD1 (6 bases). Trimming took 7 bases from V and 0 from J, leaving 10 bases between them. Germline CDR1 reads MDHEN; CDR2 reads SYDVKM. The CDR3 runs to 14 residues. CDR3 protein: CASTGQYSNQPQHF. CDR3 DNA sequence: TGTGCCAGCACTGGACAGTATAGCAATCAGCCCCAGCATTTT.

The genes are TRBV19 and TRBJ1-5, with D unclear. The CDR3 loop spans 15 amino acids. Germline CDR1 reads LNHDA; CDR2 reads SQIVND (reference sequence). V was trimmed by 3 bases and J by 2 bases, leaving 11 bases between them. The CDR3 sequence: CASSIYLGGNQPQHF. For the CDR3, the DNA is TGTGCCAGTAGTATTTATCTAGGTGGCAATCAGCCCCAGCATTTT.

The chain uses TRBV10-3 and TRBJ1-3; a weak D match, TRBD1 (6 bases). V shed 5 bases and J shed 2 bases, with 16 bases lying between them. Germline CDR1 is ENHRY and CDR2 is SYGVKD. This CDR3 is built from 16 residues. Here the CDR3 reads CAISPTGAFAGNTIYF. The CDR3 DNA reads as TGTGCCATCAGTCCGACAGGAGCTTTCGCTGGAAACACCATATATTTT.

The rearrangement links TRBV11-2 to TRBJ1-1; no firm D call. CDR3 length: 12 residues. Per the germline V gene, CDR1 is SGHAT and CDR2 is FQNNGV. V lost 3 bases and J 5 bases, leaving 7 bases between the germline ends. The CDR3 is CASSFLLTEAFF. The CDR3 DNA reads TGTGCCAGCAGCTTTCTCCTTACTGAAGCTTTCTTT. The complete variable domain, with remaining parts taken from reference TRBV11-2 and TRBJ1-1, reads EAGVAQSPRYKIIEKRQSVAFWCNPISGHATLYWYQQILGQGPKLLIQFQNNGVVDDSQLPKDRFSAERLKGVDSTLKIQPAKLEDSAVYLCASSFLLTEAFFGQGTRLTVV.

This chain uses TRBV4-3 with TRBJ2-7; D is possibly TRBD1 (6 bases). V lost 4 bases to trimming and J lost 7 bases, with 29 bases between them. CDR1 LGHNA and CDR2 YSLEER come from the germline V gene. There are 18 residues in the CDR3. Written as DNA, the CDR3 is TGCGCCAGCAGCCGAGCCTACACAGGGAGCATGGCCTTCTCTGAGCAGTACTTC. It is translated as CASSRAYTGSMAFSEQYF.

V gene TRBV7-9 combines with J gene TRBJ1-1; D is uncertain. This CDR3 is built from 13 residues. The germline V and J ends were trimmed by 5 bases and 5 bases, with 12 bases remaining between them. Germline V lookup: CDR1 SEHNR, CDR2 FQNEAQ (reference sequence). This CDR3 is CASSEGTETEAFF. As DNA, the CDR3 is TGTGCCAGCAGCGAGGGTACGGAGACTGAAGCTTTCTTT.

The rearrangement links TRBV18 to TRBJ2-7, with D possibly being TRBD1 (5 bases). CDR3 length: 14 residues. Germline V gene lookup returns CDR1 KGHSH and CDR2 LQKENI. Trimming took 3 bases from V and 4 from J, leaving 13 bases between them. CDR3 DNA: TGTGCCAGCTCACCGGCAGGGCAGGAGTACGAGCAGTACTTC. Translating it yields CASSPAGQEYEQYF.

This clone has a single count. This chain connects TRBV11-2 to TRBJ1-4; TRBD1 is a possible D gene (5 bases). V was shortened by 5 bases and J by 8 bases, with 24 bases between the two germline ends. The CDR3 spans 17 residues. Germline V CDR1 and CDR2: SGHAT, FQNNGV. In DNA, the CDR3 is TGTGCCAGCAGCCGCCGCAGCGGGGACCACACTCTAGAAAAACTGTTTTTT. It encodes CASSRRSGDHTLEKLFF.

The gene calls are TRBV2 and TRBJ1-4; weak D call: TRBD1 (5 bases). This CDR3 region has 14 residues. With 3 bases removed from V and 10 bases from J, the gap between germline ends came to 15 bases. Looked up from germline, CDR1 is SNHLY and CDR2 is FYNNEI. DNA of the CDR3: TGTGCCAGCAGTGAGAAAGGGCCCGGGGGAAAACTGTTTTTT. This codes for CASSEKGPGGKLFF.

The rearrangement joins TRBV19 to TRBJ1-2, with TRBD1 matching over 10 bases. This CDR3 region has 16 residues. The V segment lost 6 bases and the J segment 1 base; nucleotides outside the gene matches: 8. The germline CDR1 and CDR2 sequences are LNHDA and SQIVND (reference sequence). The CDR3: CASRPTGGLINYGYTF. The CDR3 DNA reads TGTGCCAGTAGACCGACAGGGGGCCTAATTAACTATGGCTACACCTTC.

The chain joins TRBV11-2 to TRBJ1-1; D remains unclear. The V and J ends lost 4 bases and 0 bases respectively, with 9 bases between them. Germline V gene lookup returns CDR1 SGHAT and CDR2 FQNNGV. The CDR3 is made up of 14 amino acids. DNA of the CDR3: TGTGCCAGCAGCTCCCTGGCCGTGAACACTGAAGCTTTCTTT. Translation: CASSSLAVNTEAFF.

The CDR3 nucleotides read TGTGCCAGCAGCCCGAAGGGGATCAGGGGAGGGGAACTGTTTTTT. Its translation is CASSPKGIRGGELFF. This chain connects TRBV14 to TRBJ1-4; the D gene is possibly TRBD1 (6 bases). Trimming took off 4 bases at V and 12 bases at J, with 21 bases between the two ends. CDR1 is SGHDN and CDR2 is FVKESK in the germline V gene. This CDR3 is 15 amino acids long. Full variable domain (missing parts from reference TRBV14 and TRBJ1-4): EAGVTQFPSHSVIEKGQTVTLRCDPISGHDNLYWYRRVMGKEIKFLLHFVKESKQDESGMPNNRFLAERTGGTYSTLKVQPAELEDSGVYFCASSPKGIRGGELFFGSGTQLSVL.

The CDR3 spells CASSLAGTGDNEQFF. CDR3 DNA: TGTGCCAGCAGTTTAGCCGGGACAGGGGACAATGAGCAGTTCTTC. The chain employs TRBV28 and TRBJ2-1, with 10 positions matching TRBD1. The CDR3 contains 15 residues. Germline CDR1 MDHEN, CDR2 SYDVKM. The V and J ends lost 2 bases and 5 bases, in that order; junction bases with no gene match: 3.

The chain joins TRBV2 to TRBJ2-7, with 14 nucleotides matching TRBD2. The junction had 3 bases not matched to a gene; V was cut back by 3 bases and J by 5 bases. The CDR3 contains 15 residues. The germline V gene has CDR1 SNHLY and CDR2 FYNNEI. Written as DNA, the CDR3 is TGTGCCAGCAGTGAGGGACTAGCGGGAGCCCACGAGCAGTACTTC. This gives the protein CASSEGLAGAHEQYF. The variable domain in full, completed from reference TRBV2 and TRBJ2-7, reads EPEVTQTPSHQVTQMGQEVILRCVPISNHLYFYWYRQILGQKVEFLVSFYNNEISEKSEIFDDQFSVERPDGSNFTLKIRSTKLEDSAMYFCASSEGLAGAHEQYFGPGTRLTVT.

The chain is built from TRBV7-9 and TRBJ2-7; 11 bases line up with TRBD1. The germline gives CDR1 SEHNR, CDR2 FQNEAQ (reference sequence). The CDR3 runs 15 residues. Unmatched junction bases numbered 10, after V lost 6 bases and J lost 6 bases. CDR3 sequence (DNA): TGTGCCAGCAGTTTGGGACAGGGGGGTCCTGGCGAGCAGTACTTC. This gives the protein CASSLGQGGPGEQYF.

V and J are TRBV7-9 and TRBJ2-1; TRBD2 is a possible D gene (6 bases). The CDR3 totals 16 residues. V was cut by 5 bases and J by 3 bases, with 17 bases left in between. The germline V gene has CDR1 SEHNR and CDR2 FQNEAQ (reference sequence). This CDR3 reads CASSRLSSDLYNEQFF. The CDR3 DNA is TGTGCCAGCAGCCGCCTATCTAGCGACCTCTACAATGAGCAGTTCTTC. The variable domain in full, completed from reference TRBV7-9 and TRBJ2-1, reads DTGVSQNPRHKITKRGQNVTFRCDPISEHNRLYWYRQTLGQGPEFLTYFQNEAQLEKSRLLSDRFSAERPKGSFSTLEIQRTEQGDSAMYLCASSRLSSDLYNEQFFGPGTRLTVL.

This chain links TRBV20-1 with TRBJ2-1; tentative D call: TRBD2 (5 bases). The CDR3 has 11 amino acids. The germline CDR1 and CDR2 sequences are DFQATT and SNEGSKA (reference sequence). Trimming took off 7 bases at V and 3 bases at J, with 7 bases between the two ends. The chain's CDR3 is CSVDFYNEQFF. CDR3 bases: TGCAGTGTGGACTTCTACAATGAGCAGTTCTTC.

The CDR3 spells CASRARGGSGNTIYF. DNA for the CDR3: TGTGCCAGCAGGGCGCGGGGTGGCTCTGGAAACACCATATATTTT. This chain joins TRBV6-5 and TRBJ1-3; D call uncertain. The V gene lost 6 bases and the J gene lost 0 bases, with 12 bases spanning the gap. Germline V gene data show CDR1 as MNHEY and CDR2 as SVGAGI. The CDR3 totals 15 residues.